The entry below gives a single TCR beta chain sequence along with its context. Sequencing was performed with immunoSEQ multiplex PCR; in TCRdb, only in-frame clones are kept and a portion is missing. The sample lists some 150,000 clones, about 82% seen once, with around 8.4% in the top ten. The CDR3 consists of 14 residues. The trim removed 6 bases at V and 4 bases at J, leaving 5 bases unmatched. CDR1 is MNHEY and CDR2 is SMNVEV in the germline V gene (reference sequence). The sample originates from a study of blood T cell repertoires in COVID-19. At the level of the study: The United States, Italy and Spain provided the acute and convalescent COVID-19 samples.

This TCR was sampled from a woman in her sixties or seventies with acute or convalescent COVID-19. The sequencing input was peripheral blood. The chain couples TRBV27 to TRBJ1-2; 10 bases map to TRBD1. CDR3 DNA: TGTGCCAGCAGAGCCGGGACAGGGGTCTATGGCTACACCTTC. As protein: CASRAGTGVYGYTF.